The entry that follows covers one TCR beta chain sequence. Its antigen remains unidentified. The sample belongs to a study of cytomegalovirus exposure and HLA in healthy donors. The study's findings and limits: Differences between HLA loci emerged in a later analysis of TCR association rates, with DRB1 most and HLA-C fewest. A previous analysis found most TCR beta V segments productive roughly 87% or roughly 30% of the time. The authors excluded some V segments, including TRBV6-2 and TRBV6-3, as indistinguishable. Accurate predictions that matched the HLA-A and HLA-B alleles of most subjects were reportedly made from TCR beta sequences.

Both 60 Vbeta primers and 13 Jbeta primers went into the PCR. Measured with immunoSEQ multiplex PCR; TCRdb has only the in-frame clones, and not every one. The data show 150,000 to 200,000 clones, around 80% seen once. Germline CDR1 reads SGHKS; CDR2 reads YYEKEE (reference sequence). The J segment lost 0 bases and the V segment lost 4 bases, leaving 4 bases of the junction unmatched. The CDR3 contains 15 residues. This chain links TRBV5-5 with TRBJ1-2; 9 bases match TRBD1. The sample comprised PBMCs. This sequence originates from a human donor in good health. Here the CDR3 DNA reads TGTGCCAGCAGCCCGGGACAGGGTCCTAACTATGGCTACACCTTC. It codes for CASSPGQGPNYGYTF.